The clone carrying this TCR beta chain was seen a single time. Its antigen is not known. The data were taken from a study of a mutant IDH1 vaccine in newly diagnosed glioma. Clones were read by immunoSEQ multiplex PCR, and TCRdb kept only the in-frame ones, dropping some. The sample gives approximately 64,000 clones, around 84% of which show up once; about 9% is in the top ten. The length of the CDR3 is 14 residues. Trimming cost V 2 bases and J 4 bases, with 11 bases left between them. Per germline, CDR1 MNHNS and CDR2 SASEGT. Indicated time point: week 11, during vaccination. Doses of 300 ug of mutant IDH1 20-mer peptide were given with topical imiquimod.

The specimen comprised PBMCs, sampled from a glioma patient whose treatment included an IDH1 peptide vaccine. The clonotype comes from a woman in her forties or fifties with glioma. The chain has TRBV6-1 and TRBJ1-2; weak D call: TRBD1 (5 bases). The CDR3 region has the DNA TGTGCCAGCAGTGAATATGGGGGTGGCTATGGCTACACCTTC. This translates into CASSEYGGGYGYTF.